The 28 T cell receptor beta chains listed next were all sequenced from one sample in a study of T cell repertoires in cytomegalovirus infection. These TCRs' antigens remain unknown. TCRdb ran MiXCR on the reads and lists one entry per CDR3 protein. Seen here are about 47,000 distinct CDR3 sequences, less than 20% observed once, and the top ten hold about four fifths. The sample consisted of CD8+ T cells from cultured PBMCs, taken from culture after CMV antigen stimulation. The receptor source for this set is a human donor in good health (CMV status not recorded). Some clones in this sample may be carry-over from other donors' samples.

The CDR3 sequence is CASSQAAGQGANGWNEQFF. The CDR3 DNA is TGTGCCAGCAGCCAAGCCGCGGGACAGGGGGCGAACGGGTGGAATGAGCAGTTCTTC. The V call is TRBV9, the J call TRBJ2-1, with 12 bases matching TRBD1. Losses at the gene ends were 4 bases for V and 7 bases for J; bases not matched to a gene: 18. The CDR3 sequence is 19 residues long. Looked up from germline, CDR1 is SGDLS and CDR2 is YYNGEE.

In its sample, this clonotype was seen many times. The V call is TRBV7-9, the J call TRBJ1-5, with TRBD1 identical over 7 bases. The CDR3 sequence is 14 residues long. J gave up 4 bases and V 4 bases, and 4 bases lay outside the gene matches. Germline CDR1 and CDR2: SEHNR and FQNEAQ (reference sequence). The CDR3 DNA follows: TGTGCCAGCAGCTCGGGACAGTTAAATCAGCCCCAGCATTTT. Translation gives CASSSGQLNQPQHF.

This clonotype was counted only a few times. This sequence joins TRBV11-1 and TRBJ1-5; no definite D call. CDR3 length equals 15 residues. From germline, CDR1 is SGHAT and CDR2 FQDESV (reference sequence). V gave up 0 bases and J gave up 0 bases, with 6 bases separating them. CDR3 in amino acids: CASSLAGLSNQPQHF. CDR3 coding DNA: TGTGCCAGCAGCTTAGCGGGCCTTAGCAATCAGCCCCAGCATTTT.

This clonotype was observed a handful of times. The chain joins TRBV24-1 to TRBJ1-1, with 8 bases fitting TRBD1. This CDR3 comprises 14 residues. CDR1 and CDR2 (germline): KGHDR, SFDVKD. Trimming took 5 bases from V and 6 from J; bases not matched to a gene: 7. For the CDR3, the DNA is TGTGCCACCAGTGCAGGGGGCGCGAGGGCTGAAGCTTTCTTT. This encodes CATSAGGARAEAFF.

This chain uses TRBV5-6 with TRBJ1-1, with unresolved D. Trimming took off 1 base at V and 0 bases at J, with 7 bases between the two ends. CDR1 and CDR2 from the germline V gene are SGHDT and YYEEEE. There are 14 residues in the CDR3. The CDR3 coding sequence is TGTGCCAGCAGCTTGTGGAGTATGAACACTGAAGCTTTCTTT. This sequence encodes CASSLWSMNTEAFF.

V and J are TRBV12-3 or TRBV12-4 and TRBJ2-7; D is ambiguous. The CDR3 sequence is 12 residues long. V shed 4 bases and J shed 3 bases, with 7 bases lying between them. In DNA form, the CDR3 reads TGTGCCAGCAGTTCGGGCAACTACGAGCAGTACTTC. It specifies CASSSGNYEQYF.

The chain carries TRBV6-2 or TRBV6-3 and TRBJ2-7; weak D call: TRBD1 (6 bases). Germline-derived CDR1 and CDR2 are MNHEY and SVGEGT. This CDR3 region has 14 residues. Trimming removed 5 bases at V and 6 bases at J, with 17 bases between. CDR3 residues: CASSLWDTVIEQYF. The CDR3, as DNA: TGTGCCAGCAGTCTATGGGACACGGTTATCGAGCAGTACTTC.

CDR3 DNA sequence: TGCGCCAGCAGCCAAGAGGGCAGCCCTAACTATGGCTACACCTTC. Protein: CASSQEGSPNYGYTF. The V call is TRBV4-1, the J call TRBJ1-2, with D uncertain. The CDR3 loop spans 15 amino acids. Trimming took off 0 bases at V and 0 bases at J, with 8 bases between the two ends. CDR1 and CDR2 from the germline V gene are MGHRA and YSYEKL.

V is TRBV4-1 and J is TRBJ2-7; unclear D gene. The germline CDR1 and CDR2 sequences are MGHRA and YSYEKL. V lost 2 bases and J lost 0, with 8 bases in between. The CDR3 is 14 amino acids. The CDR3 spells CASSQPDHSYEQYF. CDR3 in DNA: TGCGCCAGCAGCCAACCTGACCACTCCTACGAGCAGTACTTC.

This clonotype turned up a few times. The rearrangement joins TRBV7-8 to TRBJ1-5; weak D call: TRBD1 (5 bases). The germline gives CDR1 SGHVS, CDR2 FQNEAQ. This CDR3 region has 13 residues. The V end lost 8 bases, the J end lost 4 bases, and 12 bases lay between the germline ends. The CDR3 bases are TGTGCCAGCCTGGGGGGATGGAATCAGCCCCAGCATTTT. Protein sequence: CASLGGWNQPQHF.

This clonotype occurred a few times. The CDR3 sequence is CASSQDPWTSSLANTGELFF. CDR3 DNA: TGCGCCAGCAGCCAAGATCCCTGGACTAGCAGCCTAGCGAACACCGGGGAGCTGTTTTTT. The chain recombines TRBV4-1 with TRBJ2-2; 8 bases align to TRBD2. The CDR3 length is 20 residues. Germline V gives CDR1 MGHRA, CDR2 YSYEKL. V was clipped by 0 bases and J by 0 bases; unmatched bases: 12.

This clonotype was counted only a few times. A read error is possible here, since a much larger clone lies one base away. CDR3 protein: CASSSWTSGEEKSYEQYF. The DNA for the CDR3 is TGCGCCAGCAGCTCCTGGACTAGCGGGGAGGAAAAATCCTACGAGCAGTACTTC. The V and J genes are TRBV4-1 and TRBJ2-7, with TRBD2 matching over 12 bases. Germline V gene sequence: CDR1 MGHRA, CDR2 YSYEKL. The CDR3 has 18 residues. J lost 1 base, V lost 5 bases, and 12 bases had no gene match.

In this sample, this clonotype turned up many times. The chain links TRBV7-2 to TRBJ2-7; D call uncertain. The CDR3 length is 15 residues. From germline, CDR1 is SGHTA and CDR2 FQGNSA. V shed 1 base and J shed 1 base, with 11 bases lying between them. The CDR3 DNA sequence: TGTGCCAGCAGCTTAGGTTTGACGCTTTCCTACGAGCAGTACTTC. Translated, it gives CASSLGLTLSYEQYF.

This chain uses TRBV5-6 with TRBJ2-7; D is unresolved. This CDR3 is built from 13 residues. The V and J ends lost 4 bases and 0 bases respectively, with 8 bases between them. CDR1 and CDR2 (germline): SGHDT, YYEEEE. CDR3 in DNA: TGTGCCAGCAGCCCGATCCTCTCCTACGAGCAGTACTTC. Its translation is CASSPILSYEQYF.

The V and J genes are TRBV6-2 or TRBV6-3 and TRBJ2-5; 7 bases map to TRBD2. This CDR3 has 13 residues. J was trimmed by 4 bases and V by 4 bases; bases with no gene match: 3. Germline V gives CDR1 MNHEY, CDR2 SVGEGT. CDR3 DNA: TGTGCCAGCAGTTCCCGCGGGGGAGAGACCCAGTACTTC. Protein product: CASSSRGGETQYF.

This clonotype was seen repeatedly, ten times or more. CDR3 DNA: TGTGCCAGCACCCCTGGGACAGACTATGGCTACACCTTC. Protein product: CASTPGTDYGYTF. The V call is TRBV12-3 or TRBV12-4, the J call TRBJ1-2, with 7 bases lining up with TRBD1. V was pared by 7 bases and J by 3 bases, with 5 bases of the junction left unmatched. This CDR3 contains 13 residues.

This clonotype was recorded a few times. This chain uses TRBV27 with TRBJ2-7; 9 nucleotides agree with TRBD1. CDR1 MNHEY and CDR2 SMNVEV come from the germline V gene (reference sequence). This CDR3 has 14 amino acids. The trim removed 5 bases at V and 4 bases at J, leaving 6 bases unmatched. The CDR3 loop reads CASSIWTGAYEQYF. CDR3 DNA: TGTGCCAGCAGTATATGGACAGGGGCTTACGAGCAGTACTTC.

The chain is built from TRBV7-8 and TRBJ2-7; D unclear. There are 12 residues in the CDR3. In germline, CDR1 is SGHVS, CDR2 FQNEAQ. The V end was cut by 3 bases, the J end by 2 bases, with 5 bases between. CDR3 bases: TGTGCCAGCAGCTTCTTCACCTACGAGCAGTACTTC. Translated: CASSFFTYEQYF.

The gene calls are TRBV12-3 or TRBV12-4 and TRBJ1-6; D is ambiguous. Between the trimmed V and J ends, which lost 1 base and 5 bases, there was a span of 12 bases. The CDR3 loop spans 16 amino acids. CDR3 amino acids: CASSLGVTANNSPLHF. The CDR3 DNA sequence: TGTGCCAGCAGTTTAGGAGTTACAGCTAATAATTCACCCCTCCACTTT.

This clonotype appeared a few times. This chain connects TRBV7-6 to TRBJ1-2; D is possibly TRBD1 (5 bases). Looked up from germline, CDR1 is SGHVS and CDR2 is FNYEAQ. The CDR3 is 13 amino acids. Trimming took off 6 bases at V and 2 bases at J, with 10 bases between the two ends. CDR3 in amino acids: CASRPKGNYGYTF. The CDR3 DNA reads TGTGCCAGCAGGCCTAAGGGGAACTATGGCTACACCTTC.

The genes are TRBV10-3 and TRBJ2-7; D is undetermined. Germline CDR1 reads ENHRY; CDR2 reads SYGVKD. The V gene lost 9 bases and the J gene lost 6 bases, with 12 bases spanning the gap. CDR3 length: 11 amino acids. CDR3 region: CAISRPGEQYF. The CDR3 DNA sequence: TGTGCCATATCCCGACCGGGCGAGCAGTACTTC.

The J gene is TRBJ2-1, the V gene TRBV4-1, with a possible D match to TRBD2 (6 bases). CDR3 length: 15 residues. The germline V gene encodes CDR1 MGHRA and CDR2 YSYEKL. Trimming shortened V by 1 base and J by 1 base, and 8 bases separated the two germline ends. DNA of the CDR3: TGCGCCAGCAGCCAAGTAGGAGGGTCCTACAATGAGCAGTTCTTC. Translating gives CASSQVGGSYNEQFF.

Ten or more counts support this clonotype. The rearrangement joins TRBV7-2 to TRBJ1-1; D remains unclear. The CDR3 sequence is 15 residues long. CDR1 and CDR2 (germline): SGHTA, FQGNSA. V was pared by 1 base and J by 1 base, with 10 bases between. The CDR3 DNA reads as TGTGCCAGCAGCTTAGAAGGAGGGCCGAACACTGAAGCTTTCTTT. Protein: CASSLEGGPNTEAFF.

The V gene is TRBV7-9, the J gene TRBJ2-4, with TRBD1 matching 9 bases. With 6 bases clipped from V and 4 bases from J, the junction kept 7 bases outside the gene matches. The germline V gene has CDR1 SEHNR and CDR2 FQNEAQ (reference sequence). This CDR3 comprises 15 residues. This CDR3 is CASSLPGQGKNIQYF. DNA for the CDR3: TGTGCCAGCAGTCTTCCGGGACAGGGAAAAAACATTCAGTACTTC.

This clonotype turned up a few times. J is TRBJ1-2 and V is TRBV6-5; TRBD1 might be the D (6 bases). The CDR3 runs to 13 residues. Trimming cost V 5 bases and J 5 bases, with 12 bases left between them. Germline V lookup: CDR1 MNHEY, CDR2 SVGAGI. CDR3: CASSPRGAYGYTF. DNA for the CDR3: TGTGCCAGCAGTCCTCGGGGGGCGTATGGCTACACCTTC.

The chain has TRBV7-8 and TRBJ2-3; 10 bases line up with TRBD2. This CDR3 is built from 16 residues. The V segment lost 4 bases and the J segment 2 bases; nucleotides outside the gene matches: 6. The V gene's germline CDR1 is SGHVS and CDR2 FQNEAQ. In DNA form, the CDR3 reads TGTGCCAGCAGCTCTCTAGCGGGGGAGGTCACAGATACGCAGTATTTT. It is translated as CASSSLAGEVTDTQYF. Filled out from reference TRBV7-8 and TRBJ2-3, the complete variable domain reads GAGVSQSPRYKVAKRGQDVALRCDPISGHVSLFWYQQALGQGPEFLTYFQNEAQLDKSGLPSDRFFAERPEGSVSTLKIQRTQQEDSAVYLCASSSLAGEVTDTQYFGPGTRLTVL.

The chain uses TRBV29-1 and TRBJ1-2; no clear D. CDR1 and CDR2 from the germline V gene are SQVTM and ANQGSEA. This CDR3 contains 13 residues. The V end was cut by 4 bases, the J end by 0 bases, with 9 bases between. The CDR3 spells CSVVFVSNYGYTF. The CDR3 bases are TGCAGCGTTGTTTTCGTGTCTAACTATGGCTACACCTTC.

This clonotype was counted only a few times. The gene calls are TRBV7-6 and TRBJ1-5, with 7 nucleotides matching TRBD1. CDR1 and CDR2 (germline): SGHVS, FNYEAQ. Germline trimming cut 2 bases from V and 5 bases from J; bases unmatched to any gene: 0. This CDR3 comprises 13 residues. The CDR3 loop reads CASSLTGDQPQHF. The CDR3 DNA reads as TGTGCCAGCAGCTTAACAGGGGATCAGCCCCAGCATTTT.